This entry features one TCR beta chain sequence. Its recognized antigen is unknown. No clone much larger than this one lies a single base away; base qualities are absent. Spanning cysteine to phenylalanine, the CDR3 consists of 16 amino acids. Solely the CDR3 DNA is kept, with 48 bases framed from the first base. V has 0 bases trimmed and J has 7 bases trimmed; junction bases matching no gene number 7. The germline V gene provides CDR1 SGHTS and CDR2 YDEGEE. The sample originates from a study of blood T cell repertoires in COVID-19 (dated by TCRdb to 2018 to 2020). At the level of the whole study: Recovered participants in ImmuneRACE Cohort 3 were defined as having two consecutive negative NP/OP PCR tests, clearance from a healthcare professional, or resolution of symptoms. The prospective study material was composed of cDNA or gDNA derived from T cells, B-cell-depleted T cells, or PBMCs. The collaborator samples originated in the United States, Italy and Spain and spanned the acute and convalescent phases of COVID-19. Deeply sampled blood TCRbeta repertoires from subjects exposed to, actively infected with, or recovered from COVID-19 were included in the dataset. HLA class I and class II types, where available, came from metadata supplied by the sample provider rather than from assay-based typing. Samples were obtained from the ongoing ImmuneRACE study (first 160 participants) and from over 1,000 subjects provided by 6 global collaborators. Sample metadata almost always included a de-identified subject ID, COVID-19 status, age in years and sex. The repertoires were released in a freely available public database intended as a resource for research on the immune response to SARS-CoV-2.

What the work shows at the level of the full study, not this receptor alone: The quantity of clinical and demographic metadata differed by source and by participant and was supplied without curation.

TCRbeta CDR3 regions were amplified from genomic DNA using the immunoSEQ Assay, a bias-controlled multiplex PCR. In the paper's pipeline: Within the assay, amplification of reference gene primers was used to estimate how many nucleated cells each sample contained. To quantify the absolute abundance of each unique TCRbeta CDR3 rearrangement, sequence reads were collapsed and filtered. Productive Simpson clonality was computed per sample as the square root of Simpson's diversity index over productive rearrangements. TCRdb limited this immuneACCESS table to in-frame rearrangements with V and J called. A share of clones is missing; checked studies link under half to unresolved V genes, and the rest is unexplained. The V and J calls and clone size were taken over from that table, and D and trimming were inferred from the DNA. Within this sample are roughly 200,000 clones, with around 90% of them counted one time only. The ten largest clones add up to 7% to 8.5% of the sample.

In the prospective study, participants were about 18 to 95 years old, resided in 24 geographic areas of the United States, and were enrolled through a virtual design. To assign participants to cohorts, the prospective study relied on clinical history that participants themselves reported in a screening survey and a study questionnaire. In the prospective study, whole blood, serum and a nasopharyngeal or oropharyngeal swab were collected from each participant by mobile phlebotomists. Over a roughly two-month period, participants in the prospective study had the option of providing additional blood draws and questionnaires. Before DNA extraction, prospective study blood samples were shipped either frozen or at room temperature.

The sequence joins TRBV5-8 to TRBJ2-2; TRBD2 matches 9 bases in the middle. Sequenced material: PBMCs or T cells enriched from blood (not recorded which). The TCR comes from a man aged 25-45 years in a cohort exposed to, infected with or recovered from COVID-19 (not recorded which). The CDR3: CASSLGRLAVGGELFF. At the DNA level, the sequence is TGTGCCAGCAGCTTGGGGCGACTAGCGGTAGGCGGGGAGCTGTTTTTT.